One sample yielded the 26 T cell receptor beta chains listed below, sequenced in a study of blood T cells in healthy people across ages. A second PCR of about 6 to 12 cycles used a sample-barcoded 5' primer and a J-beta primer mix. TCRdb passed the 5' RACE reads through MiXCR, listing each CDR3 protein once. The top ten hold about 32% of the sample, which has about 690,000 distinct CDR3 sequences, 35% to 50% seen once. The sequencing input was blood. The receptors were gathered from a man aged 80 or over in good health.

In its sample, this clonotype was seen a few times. The CDR3 sequence is CASSSTGGELFF. The CDR3 bases are TGTGCCAGCAGCTCGACGGGGGGGGAGCTGTTTTTT. The rearrangement joins TRBV12-3 or TRBV12-4 to TRBJ2-2; a possible D gene is TRBD2 (5 bases). V was pared by 6 bases and J by 8 bases, with 10 bases between. CDR3 length: 12 residues.

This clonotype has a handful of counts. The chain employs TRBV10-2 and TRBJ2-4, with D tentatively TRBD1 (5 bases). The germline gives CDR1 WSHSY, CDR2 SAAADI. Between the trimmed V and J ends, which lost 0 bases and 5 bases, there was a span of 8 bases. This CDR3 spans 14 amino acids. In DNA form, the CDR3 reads TGCGCCAGCAGTGAGTCGGGGCAGGAAAACATTCAGTACTTC. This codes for CASSESGQENIQYF.

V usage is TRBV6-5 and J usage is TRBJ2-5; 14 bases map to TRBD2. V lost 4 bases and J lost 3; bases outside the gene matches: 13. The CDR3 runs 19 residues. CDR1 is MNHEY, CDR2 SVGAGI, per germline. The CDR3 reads CASSSNVGGTSGSKETQYF. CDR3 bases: TGTGCCAGCAGTTCCAACGTGGGTGGGACTAGCGGGAGTAAAGAGACCCAGTACTTC.

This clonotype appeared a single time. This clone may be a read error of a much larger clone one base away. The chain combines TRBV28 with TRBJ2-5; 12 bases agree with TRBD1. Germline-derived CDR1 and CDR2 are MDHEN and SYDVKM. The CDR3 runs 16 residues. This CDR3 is CAGSSPGTGGRETQYF. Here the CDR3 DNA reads TGTGCCGGCAGTTCTCCCGGGACAGGGGGCAGGGAGACCCAGTACTTC.

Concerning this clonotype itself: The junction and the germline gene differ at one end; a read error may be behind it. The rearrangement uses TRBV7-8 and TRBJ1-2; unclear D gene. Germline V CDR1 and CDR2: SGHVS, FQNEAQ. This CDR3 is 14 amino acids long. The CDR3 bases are TGTGCCAGCAGCGTAGCGGTGGAAAACTATGGCTACACCTTC. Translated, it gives CASSVAVENYGYTF.

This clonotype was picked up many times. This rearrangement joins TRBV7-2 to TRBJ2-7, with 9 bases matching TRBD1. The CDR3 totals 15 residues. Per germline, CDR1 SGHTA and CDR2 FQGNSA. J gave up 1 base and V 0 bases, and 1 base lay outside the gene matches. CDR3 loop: CASSLAGTGSYEQYF. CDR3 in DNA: TGTGCCAGCAGCTTAGCCGGGACAGGGTCCTACGAGCAGTACTTC.

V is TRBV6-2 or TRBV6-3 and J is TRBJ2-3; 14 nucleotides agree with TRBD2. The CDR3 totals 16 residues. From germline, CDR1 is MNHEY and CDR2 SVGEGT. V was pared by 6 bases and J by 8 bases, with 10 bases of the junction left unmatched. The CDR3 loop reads CASSPGLAGVDATQYF. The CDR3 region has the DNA TGTGCCAGCAGCCCGGGACTAGCGGGAGTTGACGCTACGCAGTATTTT.

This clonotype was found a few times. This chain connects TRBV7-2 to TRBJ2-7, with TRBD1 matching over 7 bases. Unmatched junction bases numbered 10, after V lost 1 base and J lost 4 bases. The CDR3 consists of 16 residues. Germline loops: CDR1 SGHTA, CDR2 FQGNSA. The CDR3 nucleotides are TGTGCCAGCAGCTTAGTCCCCAGGGGGTCTTTATACGAGCAGTACTTC. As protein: CASSLVPRGSLYEQYF. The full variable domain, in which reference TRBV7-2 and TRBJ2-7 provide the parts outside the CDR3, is GAGVSQSPSNKVTEKGKDVELRCDPISGHTALYWYRQSLGQGLEFLIYFQGNSAPDKSGLPSDRFSAERTGGSVSTLTIQRTQQEDSAVYLCASSLVPRGSLYEQYFGPGTRLTVT.

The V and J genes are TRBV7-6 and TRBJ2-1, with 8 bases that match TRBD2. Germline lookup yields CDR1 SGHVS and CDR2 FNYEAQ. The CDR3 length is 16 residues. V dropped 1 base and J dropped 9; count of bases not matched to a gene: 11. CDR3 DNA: TGTGCCAGCAGCTTAGTCGGCGGGGGGTCGGGAGGTGAGCAGTTCTTC. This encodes CASSLVGGGSGGEQFF.

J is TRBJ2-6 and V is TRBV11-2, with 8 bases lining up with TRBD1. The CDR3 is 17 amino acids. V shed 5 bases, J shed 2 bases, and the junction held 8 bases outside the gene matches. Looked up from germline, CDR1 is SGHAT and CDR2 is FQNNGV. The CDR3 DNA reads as TGTGCCAGCAGCCCTGGACAGGGTCGCACTGGGGCCAACGTCCTGACTTTC. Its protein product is CASSPGQGRTGANVLTF.

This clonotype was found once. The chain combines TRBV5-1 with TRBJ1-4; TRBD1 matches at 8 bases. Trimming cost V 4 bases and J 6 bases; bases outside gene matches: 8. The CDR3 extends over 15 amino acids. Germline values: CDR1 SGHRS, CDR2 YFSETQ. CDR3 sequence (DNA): TGCGCCAGCAGCCAGCGACAGGGGTCGGATGAAAAACTGTTTTTT. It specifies CASSQRQGSDEKLFF.

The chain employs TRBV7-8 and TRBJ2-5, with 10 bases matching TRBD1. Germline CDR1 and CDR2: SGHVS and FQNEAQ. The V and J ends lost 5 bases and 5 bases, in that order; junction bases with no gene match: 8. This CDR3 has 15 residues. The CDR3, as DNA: TGTGCCAGCAGCACCCGACAGGGGGCCTTTGAGACCCAGTACTTC. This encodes CASSTRQGAFETQYF. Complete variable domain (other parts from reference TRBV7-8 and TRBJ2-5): GAGVSQSPRYKVAKRGQDVALRCDPISGHVSLFWYQQALGQGPEFLTYFQNEAQLDKSGLPSDRFFAERPEGSVSTLKIQRTQQEDSAVYLCASSTRQGAFETQYFGPGTRLLVL.

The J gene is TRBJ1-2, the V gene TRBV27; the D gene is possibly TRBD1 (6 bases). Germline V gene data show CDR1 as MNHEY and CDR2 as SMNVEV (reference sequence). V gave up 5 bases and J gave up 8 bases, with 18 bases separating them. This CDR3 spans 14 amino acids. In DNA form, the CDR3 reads TGTGCCAGCAGTCTCCTTCCAGGGGAAGGCGGCTACACCTTC. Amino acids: CASSLLPGEGGYTF.

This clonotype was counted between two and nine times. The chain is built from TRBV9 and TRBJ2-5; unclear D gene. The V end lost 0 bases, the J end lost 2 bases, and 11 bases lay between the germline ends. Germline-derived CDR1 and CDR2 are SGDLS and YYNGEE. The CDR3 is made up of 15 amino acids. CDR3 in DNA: TGTGCCAGCAGCGTAGGGATCCGGTTACAAGAGACCCAGTACTTC. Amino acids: CASSVGIRLQETQYF.

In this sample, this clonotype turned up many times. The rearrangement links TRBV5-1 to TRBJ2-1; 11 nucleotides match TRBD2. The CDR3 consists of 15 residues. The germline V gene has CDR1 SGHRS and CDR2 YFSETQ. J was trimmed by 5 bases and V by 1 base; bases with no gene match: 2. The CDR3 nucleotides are TGCGCCAGCAGCTTGACTAGCGGGGGTGACAATGAGCAGTTCTTC. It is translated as CASSLTSGGDNEQFF.

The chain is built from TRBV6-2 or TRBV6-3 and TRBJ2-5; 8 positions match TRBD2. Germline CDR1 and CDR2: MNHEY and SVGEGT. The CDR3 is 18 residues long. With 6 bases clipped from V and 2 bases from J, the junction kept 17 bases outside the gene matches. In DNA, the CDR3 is TGTGCCAGCAGCCGGTCCTCCGCGGGAGGCTTACGTCAAGAGACCCAGTACTTC. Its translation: CASSRSSAGGLRQETQYF.

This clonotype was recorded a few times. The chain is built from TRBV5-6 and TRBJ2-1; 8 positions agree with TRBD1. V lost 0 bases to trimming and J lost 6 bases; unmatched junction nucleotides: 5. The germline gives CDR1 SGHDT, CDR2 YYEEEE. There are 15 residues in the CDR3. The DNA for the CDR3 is TGTGCCAGCAGCTTGGAAGGGACAGGATCCAATGAGCAGTTCTTC. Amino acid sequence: CASSLEGTGSNEQFF.

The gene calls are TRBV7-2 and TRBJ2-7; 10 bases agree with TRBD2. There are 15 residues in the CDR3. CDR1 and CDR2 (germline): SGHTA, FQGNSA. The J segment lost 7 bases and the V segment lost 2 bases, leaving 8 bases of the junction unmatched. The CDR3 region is CASSLRERGGDEQYF. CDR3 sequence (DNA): TGTGCCAGCAGCTTAAGGGAGCGGGGGGGGGATGAGCAGTACTTC.

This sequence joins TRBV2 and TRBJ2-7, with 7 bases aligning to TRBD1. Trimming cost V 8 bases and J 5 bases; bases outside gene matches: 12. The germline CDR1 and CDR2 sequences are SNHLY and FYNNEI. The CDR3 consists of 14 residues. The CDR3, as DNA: TGTGCCAGCCAAGCCCAGGGGGTTGGTGACGAGCAGTACTTC. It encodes CASQAQGVGDEQYF.

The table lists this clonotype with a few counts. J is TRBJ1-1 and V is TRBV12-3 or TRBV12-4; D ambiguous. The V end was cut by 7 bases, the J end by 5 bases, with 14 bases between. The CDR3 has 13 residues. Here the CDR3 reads CASTFKVPTEAFF. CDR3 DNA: TGTGCCAGCACGTTCAAGGTCCCTACTGAAGCTTTCTTT.

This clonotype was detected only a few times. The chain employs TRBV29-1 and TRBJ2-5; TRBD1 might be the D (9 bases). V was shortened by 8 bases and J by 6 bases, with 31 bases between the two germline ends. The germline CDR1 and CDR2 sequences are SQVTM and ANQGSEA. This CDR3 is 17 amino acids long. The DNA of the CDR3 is TGCAGCTTCGGAGGGGGACAGGGCAGCGGGAGTCGGCAGACCCAGTACTTC. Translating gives CSFGGGQGSGSRQTQYF.

The CDR3 DNA sequence: TGTGCCAGCAGCCTTCACGTCCGCCGGGACAGGGGAGGCAATGAGCAGTTCTTC. It yields the protein CASSLHVRRDRGGNEQFF. The chain couples TRBV4-2 to TRBJ2-1, with 10 bases lining up with TRBD1. Germline V gives CDR1 LGHNA, CDR2 YNFKEQ. The CDR3 consists of 18 residues. The junction had 15 bases not matched to a gene; V was cut back by 4 bases and J by 6 bases.

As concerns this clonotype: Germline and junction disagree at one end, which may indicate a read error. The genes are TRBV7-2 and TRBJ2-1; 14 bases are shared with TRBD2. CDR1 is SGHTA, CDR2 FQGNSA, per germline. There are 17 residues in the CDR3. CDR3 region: CASSQSRGTSGGNEQFF. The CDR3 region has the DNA TGTGCCAGCAGCCAATCCCGGGGGACTAGCGGGGGCAATGAACAGTTCTTC.

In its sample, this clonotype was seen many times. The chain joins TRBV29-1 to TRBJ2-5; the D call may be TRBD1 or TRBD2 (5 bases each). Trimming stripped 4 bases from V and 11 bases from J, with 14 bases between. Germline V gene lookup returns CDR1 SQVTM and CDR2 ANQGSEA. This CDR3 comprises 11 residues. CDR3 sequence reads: CSVVILGEQYF. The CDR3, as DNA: TGCAGCGTTGTAATCTTGGGGGAGCAGTACTTC.

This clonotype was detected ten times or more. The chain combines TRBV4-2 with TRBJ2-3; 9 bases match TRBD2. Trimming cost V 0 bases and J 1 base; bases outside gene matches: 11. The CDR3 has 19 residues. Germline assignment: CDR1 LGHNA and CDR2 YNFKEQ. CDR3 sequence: CASSQDSATSGDRTDTQYF. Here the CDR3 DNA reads TGTGCCAGCAGCCAAGATTCGGCGACTAGCGGCGACCGCACAGATACGCAGTATTTT.

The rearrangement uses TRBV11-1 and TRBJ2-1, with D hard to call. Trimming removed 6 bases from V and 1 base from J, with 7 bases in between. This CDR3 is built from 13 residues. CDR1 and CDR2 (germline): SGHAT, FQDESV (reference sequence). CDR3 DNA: TGTGCCAGCAGTGGCCGTTCCTACAATGAGCAGTTCTTC. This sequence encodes CASSGRSYNEQFF.